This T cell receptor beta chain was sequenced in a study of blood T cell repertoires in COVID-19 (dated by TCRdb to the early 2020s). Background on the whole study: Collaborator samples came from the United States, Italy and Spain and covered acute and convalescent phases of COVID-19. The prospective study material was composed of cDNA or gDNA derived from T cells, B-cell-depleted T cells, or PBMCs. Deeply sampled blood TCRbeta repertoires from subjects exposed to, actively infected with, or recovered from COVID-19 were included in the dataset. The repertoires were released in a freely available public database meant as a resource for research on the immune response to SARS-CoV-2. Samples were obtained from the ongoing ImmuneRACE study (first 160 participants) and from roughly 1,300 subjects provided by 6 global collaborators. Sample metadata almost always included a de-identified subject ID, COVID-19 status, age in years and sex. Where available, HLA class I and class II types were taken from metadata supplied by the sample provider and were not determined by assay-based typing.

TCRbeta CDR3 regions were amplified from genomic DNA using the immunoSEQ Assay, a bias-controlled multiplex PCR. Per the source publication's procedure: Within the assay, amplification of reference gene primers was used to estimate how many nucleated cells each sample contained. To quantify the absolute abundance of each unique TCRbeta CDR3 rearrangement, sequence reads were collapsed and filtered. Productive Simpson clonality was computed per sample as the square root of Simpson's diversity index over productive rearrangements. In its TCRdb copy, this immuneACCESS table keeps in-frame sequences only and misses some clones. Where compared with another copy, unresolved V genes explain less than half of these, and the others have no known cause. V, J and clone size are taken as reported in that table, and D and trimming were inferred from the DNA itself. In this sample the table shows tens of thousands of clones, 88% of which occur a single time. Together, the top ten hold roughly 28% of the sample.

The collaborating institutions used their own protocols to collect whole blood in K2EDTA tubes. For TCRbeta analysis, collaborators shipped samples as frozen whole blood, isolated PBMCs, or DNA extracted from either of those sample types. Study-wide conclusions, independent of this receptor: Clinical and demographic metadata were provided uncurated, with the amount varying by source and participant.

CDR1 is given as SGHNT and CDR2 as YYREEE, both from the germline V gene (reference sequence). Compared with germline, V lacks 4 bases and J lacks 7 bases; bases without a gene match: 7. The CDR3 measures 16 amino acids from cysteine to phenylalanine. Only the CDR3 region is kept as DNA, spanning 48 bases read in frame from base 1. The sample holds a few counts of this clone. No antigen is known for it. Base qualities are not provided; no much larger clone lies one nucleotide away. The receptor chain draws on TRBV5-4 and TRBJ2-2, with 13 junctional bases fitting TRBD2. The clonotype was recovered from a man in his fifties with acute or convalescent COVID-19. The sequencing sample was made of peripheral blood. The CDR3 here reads CASSHGLAGENGELFF. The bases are TGTGCCAGCAGCCACGGACTAGCGGGAGAGAACGGGGAGCTGTTTTTT. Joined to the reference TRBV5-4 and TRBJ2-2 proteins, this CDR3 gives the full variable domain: ETGVTQSPTHLIKTRGQQVTLRCSSQSGHNTVSWYQQALGQGPQFIFQYYREEENGRGNFPPRFSGLQFPNYSSELNVNALELDDSALYLCASSHGLAGENGELFFGEGSRLTVL.